This T cell receptor (beta chain) was identified during a study of T cells after yellow fever vaccination (dated by TCRdb to the late 2010s). In terms of the full investigation: The SMART-Seq v4 Ultra Low Input RNA kit was used to prepare libraries from fractions with low cell numbers. Blood was collected at multiple timepoints before and after primary and secondary immunization, and bulk PBMC replicates and cell subsets were isolated. Two healthy male donors, one aged 18 to 29 and one aged 30 to 39 years, were included in the cohort. To follow T-cell clones before and after primary and booster YFV17D yellow fever vaccination, bulk TCR alpha and beta repertoires were sequenced over time.

Results the study describes overall, beyond this receptor: FACS-sorted repertoires could contain abundant contaminating clonotypes from the bulk population, so computational filtering was required. A small share of clonotypes was detected in both CD4 and CD8 compartments, with the overlap likely arising from convergent recombination. Because the study included only a couple of donors, the extent to which the findings can be generalized is limited. Most clones expanded after primary vaccination were re-detected after the booster (96% of CD4 and approximately 88% of CD8), suggesting broad memory maintenance. Compared with the primary T-cell response, the secondary T-cell response was faster but weaker, reaching its peak on day 5 rather than on day 15.

As concerns this clonotype: This clone's antigen is unknown. No much larger clone is present one base from it, and per-base qualities are unavailable.

Reading from cysteine to phenylalanine, the CDR3 counts 12 amino acids. The only DNA kept is the CDR3, 36 bases in frame from the first base. Relative to germline, V is 5 bases shorter and J is 2 bases shorter, with 6 bases between their ends. CDR1 and CDR2 were assigned from the germline V gene as SGHAT and FQNNGV. Synthesis of TCR cDNA relied on 5'RACE template switching, a step that introduced a universal primer site along with unique molecular identifiers. Priming of cDNA synthesis was performed from both the TCR alpha and TCR beta constant segments. Two PCR steps were used to amplify libraries, with sample barcodes and sequencing adapters being added in the second step. Sequencing of the libraries was done on either Illumina HiSeq 2500 (2x100 bp) or NovaSeq (2x150 bp). Regarding the original processing steps: Reads were demultiplexed and collapsed into UMI consensus sequences with MIGEC, and V(D)J alignment was performed with MiXCR. Clonotypes responding to the vaccine were identified with edgeR on replicate PBMC samples, with the criteria of FDR below 0.01 and a log2 fold change above 5 up to day 15. CD4 or CD8 identity was assigned to each bulk clonotype according to whether the clonotype was present at higher abundance in the sequenced CD4 repertoire or the sequenced CD8 repertoire. TCRdb cleaned the public reads at Q25 with fastp, built clones with MiXCR and kept in-frame beta chains. Identical CDR3 protein sequences are pooled into one entry, listed with their most common genes and DNA. TCRdb's processing, not the study's, gives the V and J calls here. The sample data list around 550,000 distinct CDR3 sequences, and 15% to 20% of these were observed just once. Jointly, the top ten make up 14% of the sample.

Per the publication, the treatment or condition label means: live attenuated yellow fever vaccine strain. At every blood-draw timepoint, two biological replicates of bulk PBMCs were collected. A standard Ficoll-Paque protocol was used to isolate PBMCs from peripheral blood. RNA was extracted with TriZol from bulk PBMCs, CD4 and CD8 fractions, and dextramer-positive and dextramer-negative fractions. Specimen: PBMCs, collected 15 days after the yellow fever booster vaccination. The clonotype comes from a man aged 25-45 years who received the YFV17D yellow fever vaccine. The chain was built from TRBV11-2 and TRBJ2-5; the D gene assignment is ambiguous. CDR3 region: CASSTLQETQYF. The nucleotides read TGTGCCAGCAGCACCCTACAAGAGACCCAGTACTTC.